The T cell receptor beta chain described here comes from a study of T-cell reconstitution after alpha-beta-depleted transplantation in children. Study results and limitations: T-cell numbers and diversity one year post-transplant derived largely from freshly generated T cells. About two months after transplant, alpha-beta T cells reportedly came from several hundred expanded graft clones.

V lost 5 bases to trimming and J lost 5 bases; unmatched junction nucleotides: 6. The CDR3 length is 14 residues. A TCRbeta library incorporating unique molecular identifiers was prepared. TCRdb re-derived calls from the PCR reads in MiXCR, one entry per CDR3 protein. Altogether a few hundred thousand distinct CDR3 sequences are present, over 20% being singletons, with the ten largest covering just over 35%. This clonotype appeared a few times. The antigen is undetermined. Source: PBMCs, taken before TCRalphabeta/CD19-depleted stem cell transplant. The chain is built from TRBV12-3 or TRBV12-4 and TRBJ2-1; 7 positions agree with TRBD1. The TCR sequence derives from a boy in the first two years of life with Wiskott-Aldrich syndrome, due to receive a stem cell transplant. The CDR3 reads CASSRQGVHNEQFF. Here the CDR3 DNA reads TGTGCCAGCAGTCGACAGGGTGTGCACAATGAGCAGTTCTTC.